The 21 T cell receptor beta chains reported below all come from one sample, sequenced in a study of tumor T cells in aggressive B-cell lymphoma. Only in-frame clones appear in the TCRdb table, and some are missing; sequencing was by immunoSEQ multiplex PCR. The sample has about 6,600 clones; approximately 91% are singletons. The sequenced material came from tumor tissue. These receptors were collected from an adult with diffuse large B cell lymphoma. Some clones in this sample may be carry-over from other donors' samples.

This clone was seen once. The chain is built from TRBV29-1 and TRBJ1-1; 7 nucleotides line up with TRBD1. CDR1 is SQVTM, CDR2 ANQGSEA, per germline. J gave up 4 bases and V 2 bases, and 13 bases lay outside the gene matches. The CDR3 is made up of 16 amino acids. The CDR3: CSVERTGGLLSTEAFF. For the CDR3, the DNA is TGCAGCGTTGAACGGACAGGAGGATTGTTGTCCACTGAAGCTTTCTTT.

This rearrangement joins TRBV7-9 to TRBJ2-3, with D perhaps matching TRBD2 (5 bases). The CDR3 spans 14 residues. Looked up from germline, CDR1 is SEHNR and CDR2 is FQNEAQ (reference sequence). Deletions cut 1 base from V and 4 bases from J, with 9 bases between. The CDR3 nucleotides are TGTGCCAGCAGCTTAGGCGGGCGCGCAGATACGCAGTATTTT. Translated, it gives CASSLGGRADTQYF.

This clone was counted a few times. The gene calls are TRBV5-1 and TRBJ2-7, with 10 bases lining up with TRBD2. The CDR3 has 13 amino acids. Germline CDR1 and CDR2: SGHRS and YFSETQ. Trimming took 4 bases from V and 3 from J; bases not matched to a gene: 1. The CDR3 DNA reads TGCGCCAGCAGCCTAGCGGGGGTCTACGAGCAGTACTTC. Residues: CASSLAGVYEQYF.

The rearrangement joins TRBV27 to TRBJ2-7, with a tentative D call TRBD1 (5 bases). Trimming took off 3 bases at V and 1 base at J, with 13 bases between the two ends. Germline V gene data show CDR1 as MNHEY and CDR2 as SMNVEV (reference sequence). The CDR3 consists of 15 residues. CDR3 nucleotide sequence: TGTGCCAGCAGTTTGGGGCTGCACCGATCCTACGAGCAGTACTTC. The encoded protein is CASSLGLHRSYEQYF.

Comment on this clone: The same CDR3 is also encoded by other DNA sequences in this sample. The J gene is TRBJ2-2, the V gene TRBV18; 13 bases are shared with TRBD2. Trimming at V came to 6 bases and at J to 5 bases, leaving 6 bases not matched to a gene. The CDR3 runs to 16 residues. In germline, CDR1 is KGHSH, CDR2 LQKENI. The CDR3 is CASSPTSGRETGELFF. The CDR3 bases are TGTGCCAGCTCGCCCACTAGCGGGAGGGAAACCGGGGAGCTGTTTTTT.

This chain uses TRBV10-3 with TRBJ1-2; D is unclear. Germline V gives CDR1 ENHRY, CDR2 SYGVKD. V dropped 0 bases and J dropped 5 bases, with 10 bases sitting between them. The CDR3 covers 14 residues. In DNA, the CDR3 is TGTGCCATCAGTGAGTCTGCACACCCTTATGGCTACACCTTC. It encodes CAISESAHPYGYTF.

This clone was recorded once. The gene calls are TRBV7-2 and TRBJ2-1; a possible D gene is TRBD2 (6 bases). V lost 5 bases to trimming and J lost 4 bases, with 18 bases between them. The CDR3 covers 16 residues. Per germline, CDR1 SGHTA and CDR2 FQGNSA. The CDR3 sequence is CASSPRSGGTYNEQFF. In DNA, the CDR3 is TGTGCCAGCAGCCCCCGTTCTGGGGGGACTTACAATGAGCAGTTCTTC.

This chain links TRBV30 with TRBJ1-2; tentatively, D is TRBD1 (6 bases). Germline lookup yields CDR1 GTSNPN and CDR2 SVGIG (reference sequence). The CDR3 has 13 residues. V was pared by 2 bases and J by 4 bases, with 11 bases between. The CDR3 DNA reads TGTGCCTGGAGTACCGGACAGTTCTATGGCTACACCTTC. It is translated as CAWSTGQFYGYTF.

This clone was detected once. V is TRBV27 and J is TRBJ1-6; possible D gene TRBD1, 6 bases. Trimming cost V 2 bases and J 4 bases, with 21 bases left between them. From germline, CDR1 is MNHEY and CDR2 SMNVEV (reference sequence). This CDR3 contains 19 residues. The CDR3 protein is CASSLGGRSRPSYNSPLHF. For the CDR3, the DNA is TGTGCCAGCAGTTTAGGGGGCCGGTCCCGACCGTCTTATAATTCACCCCTCCACTTT.

The chain has TRBV30 and TRBJ2-7; D is possibly TRBD1 (5 bases). CDR3 length: 14 residues. The V and J ends lost 0 bases and 5 bases respectively, with 14 bases between them. Germline V CDR1 and CDR2: GTSNPN, SVGIG (reference sequence). Here the CDR3 DNA reads TGTGCCTGGAGTGTACTCAGGGCTTATGACGAGCAGTACTTC. Amino acids: CAWSVLRAYDEQYF.

The chain has TRBV25-1 and TRBJ2-1; D is uncertain. Between the trimmed V and J ends, which lost 5 bases and 2 bases, there was a span of 13 bases. Germline V gene lookup returns CDR1 MGHDK and CDR2 SYGVNS. This CDR3 has 15 amino acids. Here the CDR3 reads CASSTRMTTYNEQFF. The CDR3 DNA reads TGTGCCAGCAGTACACGAATGACAACCTACAATGAGCAGTTCTTC.

The chain links TRBV7-6 to TRBJ2-2; 9 bases agree with TRBD1. The junction had 9 bases not matched to a gene; V was cut back by 7 bases and J by 6 bases. The germline gives CDR1 SGHVS, CDR2 FNYEAQ. The CDR3 covers 15 residues. CDR3 DNA: TGTGCCAGCAACTTCGGGACAGGGATCCCCGGGGAGCTGTTTTTT. This codes for CASNFGTGIPGELFF.

The chain employs TRBV29-1 and TRBJ1-1; 8 bases match TRBD1. Unmatched junction bases numbered 9, after V lost 3 bases and J lost 6 bases. The CDR3 runs 14 residues. Per the germline V gene, CDR1 is SQVTM and CDR2 is ANQGSEA. CDR3 region: CSVERGTGNSEAFF. CDR3 nucleotide sequence: TGCAGCGTTGAGAGAGGGACAGGTAATTCTGAAGCTTTCTTT.

The rearrangement links TRBV9 to TRBJ2-3; maybe TRBD2 (5 bases). The CDR3 consists of 15 residues. The V gene lost 4 bases and the J gene lost 5 bases, with 17 bases spanning the gap. Germline CDR1 is SGDLS and CDR2 is YYNGEE. CDR3 nucleotides: TGTGCCAGCAGCCACCTTGGACTTGGAGGAGATACGCAGTATTTT. This sequence encodes CASSHLGLGGDTQYF. Full variable domain (missing parts from reference TRBV9 and TRBJ2-3): DSGVTQTPKHLITATGQRVTLRCSPRSGDLSVYWYQQSLDQGLQFLIQYYNGEERAKGNILERFSAQQFPDLHSELNLSSLELGDSALYFCASSHLGLGGDTQYFGPGTRLTVL.

This clone was picked up a small number of times. The V gene is TRBV16, the J gene TRBJ1-3, with a tentative D call TRBD1 (6 bases). The CDR3 has 17 residues. Germline V gene data show CDR1 as KGHSY and CDR2 as FQNENV. V lost 4 bases and J 0 bases, leaving 16 bases between the germline ends. CDR3 DNA: TGTGCCAGCAGCCCAACACAGGGCCTAGACTCTGGAAACACCATATATTTT. It yields the protein CASSPTQGLDSGNTIYF.

This clone was counted once. The chain links TRBV29-1 to TRBJ1-1; D is ambiguous. The germline V gene encodes CDR1 SQVTM and CDR2 ANQGSEA. This CDR3 is 11 amino acids long. V lost 5 bases, J lost 6 bases, and 10 bases lay in between. In DNA, the CDR3 is TGCAGCGTTCTTCGAGGGCCTGAAGCTTTCTTT. This sequence encodes CSVLRGPEAFF.

The gene calls are TRBV5-1 and TRBJ2-5; D ambiguous. The CDR3 is made up of 11 amino acids. The germline V gene has CDR1 SGHRS and CDR2 YFSETQ. V gave up 4 bases and J gave up 3 bases, with 4 bases separating them. In DNA, the CDR3 is TGCGCCAGCAGCCAGAAAGAGACCCAGTACTTC. Encoded protein: CASSQKETQYF.

This clone was counted a few times. Different DNA sequences within this sample yield the same CDR3. The chain has TRBV2 and TRBJ1-4; tentatively, D is TRBD1 (5 bases). Germline assignment: CDR1 SNHLY and CDR2 FYNNEI. The ends were cut back, 7 bases at V and 8 bases at J, with 17 bases in the middle. The CDR3 length is 14 residues. This chain's CDR3 is CASMVGQGNEKLFF. The CDR3 DNA reads as TGTGCCAGCATGGTGGGGCAGGGTAACGAAAAACTGTTTTTT.

This clone was recorded once. The chain joins TRBV6-5 to TRBJ1-1; D ambiguous. The CDR3 has 14 amino acids. V dropped 1 base and J dropped 5 bases, with 11 bases sitting between them. CDR1 and CDR2 from the germline V gene are MNHEY and SVGAGI. CDR3 nucleotide sequence: TGTGCCAGCAGTTACTTTTCGGGAGGAACTGAAGCTTTCTTT. It yields the protein CASSYFSGGTEAFF.

The chain joins TRBV4-1 to TRBJ2-7; D is ambiguous. V dropped 0 bases and J dropped 2 bases, with 14 bases sitting between them. The CDR3 contains 16 residues. Germline values: CDR1 MGHRA, CDR2 YSYEKL. The CDR3 region has the DNA TGCGCCAGCAGCCAAGAATCCGGCGTTACTACCTACGAGCAGTACTTC. Translating gives CASSQESGVTTYEQYF.

The chain carries TRBV7-2 and TRBJ1-3; a possible D gene is TRBD1 (6 bases). The CDR3 sequence is 14 residues long. V shed 1 base and J shed 4 bases, with 8 bases lying between them. Germline V gives CDR1 SGHTA, CDR2 FQGNSA. The CDR3, as DNA: TGTGCCAGCAGCTTAGGGCAGGGGGGAAACACCATATATTTT. This gives the protein CASSLGQGGNTIYF.